This TCR beta chain stems from a study of blood T cell repertoires in COVID-19. CDR3 length equals 16 residues. V shed 3 bases and J shed 1 base, with 15 bases lying between them. Germline V gene lookup returns CDR1 SGHAT and CDR2 FQNNGV. The repertoire was sequenced with immunoSEQ multiplex PCR; TCRdb's copy has only in-frame clones and lacks some. The sample has 150,000 or so clones, around 75% seen once. This TCR came from a woman aged 70-85 years with COVID-19, enrolled during active disease. The sample taken for sequencing was peripheral blood. The chain couples TRBV11-2 to TRBJ1-1; D might be TRBD1 (5 bases). The CDR3 protein is CASSFLPGEGNTEAFF. The CDR3 DNA sequence: TGTGCCAGCAGCTTCCTCCCGGGGGAGGGGAACACTGAAGCTTTCTTT.